This TCR beta chain was identified during a study of blood T cell repertoires in COVID-19. About the study: Material from acute and convalescent COVID-19 was sourced from the United States, Italy and Spain.

Those enrolled in Seattle joined during active infection and were followed longitudinally afterward. V shed 0 bases and J shed 0 bases, with 13 bases lying between them. This CDR3 spans 17 amino acids. Germline loops: CDR1 SGHNT, CDR2 YYREEE (reference sequence). Original analysis: Estimation of nucleated cell counts relied on the amplification of reference gene primers. Here immunoSEQ multiplex PCR was the method, and the copy in TCRdb shows in-frame clones only, minus some. That table furnishes V, J and clone size, whereas the DNA furnished D and trimming. The data contain over 200,000 clones, just under 90% of them seen just once; the ten biggest clones take up 2% to 3%.

Sequencing used peripheral blood. The gene calls are TRBV5-4 and TRBJ1-3, with D possibly TRBD1 on 6 matching bases. The clonotype comes from a young man with COVID-19, enrolled during active disease. CDR3 nucleotides: TGTGCCAGCAGCTTGGCCGAGGACAGCCGCTCTGGAAACACCATATATTTT. This translates into CASSLAEDSRSGNTIYF.